This paragraph reports one T cell receptor beta chain. This entry comes from a study of radiotherapy plus CTLA-4 blockade in lung cancer. Germline loops: CDR1 MNHEY, CDR2 SVGAGI. V was clipped by 4 bases and J by 2 bases; unmatched bases: 5. This CDR3 contains 15 residues. The data were produced by immunoSEQ multiplex PCR, yet TCRdb's version contains in-frame clones alone and is incomplete. The sample carries approximately 99,000 clones, roughly 88% recorded once. This TCR derives from a human donor with non-small cell lung cancer that progressed on radiotherapy plus ipilimumab. This sample comprised peripheral blood, obtained from a patient treated with radiotherapy plus ipilimumab. The V call is TRBV6-5, the J call TRBJ2-1; TRBD1 matches at 7 bases. In DNA form, the CDR3 reads TGTGCCAGCAGTTTGACAGGGACCACCTACAATGAGCAGTTCTTC. It specifies CASSLTGTTYNEQFF.